The 15 T cell receptor beta chains listed next were all sequenced from one sample in a study of cytomegalovirus exposure and HLA in healthy donors. 60 Vbeta and 13 Jbeta primers were used in PCR. The repertoire was sequenced with immunoSEQ multiplex PCR; TCRdb's copy has only in-frame clones and lacks some. The sample lists approximately 220,000 clones; around 83% were seen once. The sample taken for sequencing was PBMCs. Receptors originate from a girl aged 5 to 17 in good health and CMV-seronegative.

This sequence joins TRBV5-4 and TRBJ2-1; a possible D gene is TRBD2 (5 bases). The CDR3 runs to 14 residues. Trimming shortened V by 4 bases and J by 3 bases, and 11 bases separated the two germline ends. CDR1 is SGHNT and CDR2 is YYREEE in the germline V gene (reference sequence). The chain's CDR3 is CASSPRGLYNEQFF. DNA for the CDR3: TGTGCCAGCAGCCCACGAGGGCTCTACAATGAGCAGTTCTTC.

The V and J genes are TRBV6-6 and TRBJ2-3, with D possibly matching TRBD2 (6 bases). Trimming left V 2 bases short and J 1 base short, with 10 bases between. The CDR3 has 15 amino acids. Per germline, CDR1 MNHNY and CDR2 SVGAGI (reference sequence). CDR3 loop: CASSYASDGTDTQYF. CDR3 in DNA: TGTGCCAGCAGTTACGCTAGCGACGGCACAGATACGCAGTATTTT.

This clone was seen once. The chain recombines TRBV7-2 with TRBJ1-2, with a tentative D call TRBD1 (5 bases). Germline CDR1 is SGHTA and CDR2 is FQGNSA. V was clipped by 4 bases and J by 8 bases, with 14 bases between them. The CDR3 runs to 13 residues. As DNA, the CDR3 is TGTGCCAGCAGCTCTCAGGGAAAATACGGCTACACCTTC. Its protein is CASSSQGKYGYTF. The full variable domain, completed using reference TRBV7-2 and TRBJ1-2, is GAGVSQSPSNKVTEKGKDVELRCDPISGHTALYWYRQSLGQGLEFLIYFQGNSAPDKSGLPSDRFSAERTGGSVSTLTIQRTQQEDSAVYLCASSSQGKYGYTFGSGTRLTVV.

V and J are TRBV5-1 and TRBJ2-5; TRBD2 aligns across 12 bases. This CDR3 has 18 residues. Trimming took 1 base from V and 0 from J; bases not matched to a gene: 7. Germline lookup yields CDR1 SGHRS and CDR2 YFSETQ. The DNA of the CDR3 is TGCGCCAGCAGCTTGACAGCTAGCGGGGGGGGGTACCAAGAGACCCAGTACTTC. Protein sequence: CASSLTASGGGYQETQYF.

The chain couples TRBV25-1 to TRBJ2-5; 7 bases map to TRBD2. V dropped 1 base and J dropped 3; count of bases not matched to a gene: 5. Germline CDR1 MGHDK, CDR2 SYGVNS. CDR3 length: 15 amino acids. CDR3 residues: CASSEFVSGEETQYF. The DNA of the CDR3 is TGTGCCAGCAGTGAATTCGTCAGCGGGGAAGAGACCCAGTACTTC.

The chain joins TRBV19 to TRBJ2-2, with D possibly matching TRBD1 (6 bases). The germline gives CDR1 LNHDA, CDR2 SQIVND (reference sequence). The CDR3 sequence is 17 residues long. Trimming removed 6 bases from V and 4 bases from J, with 21 bases in between. The CDR3 sequence: CASRSGTPYTTTGELFF. CDR3 nucleotide sequence: TGTGCCAGTAGGTCTGGGACACCATACACCACCACCGGGGAGCTGTTTTTT.

The chain recombines TRBV30 with TRBJ2-1, with D possibly matching TRBD1 (7 bases). Germline-derived CDR1 and CDR2 are GTSNPN and SVGIG (reference sequence). Trimming removed 0 bases from V and 1 base from J, with 16 bases in between. The CDR3 runs 17 residues. This CDR3 reads CAWSVSPGGGSYNEQFF. In DNA form, the CDR3 reads TGTGCCTGGAGTGTGTCCCCAGGGGGAGGTTCCTACAATGAGCAGTTCTTC.

This clone was seen once. V is TRBV4-1 and J is TRBJ1-6, with TRBD1 matching 10 bases. V was clipped by 1 base and J by 8 bases; unmatched bases: 5. The CDR3 has 16 amino acids. Germline V gives CDR1 MGHRA, CDR2 YSYEKL. CDR3 nucleotide sequence: TGCGCCAGCAGCCAAGGACAGGGGGCAAATTATTCACCCCTCCACTTT. Translated, it gives CASSQGQGANYSPLHF.

The V gene is TRBV28, the J gene TRBJ2-5; 12 bases agree with TRBD2. Germline V CDR1 and CDR2: MDHEN, SYDVKM. J lost 5 bases, V lost 4 bases, and 14 bases had no gene match. The CDR3 loop spans 18 amino acids. The CDR3 reads CASSSSGRAGRGWETQYF. CDR3 coding DNA: TGTGCCAGCAGTTCTAGCGGGAGGGCCGGCCGGGGTTGGGAGACCCAGTACTTC.

The rearrangement joins TRBV6-5 to TRBJ1-2; D might be TRBD1 (6 bases). The CDR3 runs to 14 residues. CDR1 MNHEY and CDR2 SVGAGI come from the germline V gene. V gave up 2 bases and J gave up 2 bases, with 9 bases separating them. CDR3 loop: CASSYIDRNYGYTF. CDR3 nucleotides: TGTGCCAGCAGTTACATAGACAGGAACTATGGCTACACCTTC.

J is TRBJ2-7 and V is TRBV7-9, with 7 bases identical to TRBD1. V shed 2 bases, J shed 7 bases, and the junction held 17 bases outside the gene matches. Germline V gives CDR1 SEHNR, CDR2 FQNEAQ (reference sequence). CDR3 length: 17 residues. The CDR3 coding sequence is TGTGCCAGCAGCTTATCCCCCCGCAGACAGGGAACTTGGGAGCAGTACTTC. It specifies CASSLSPRRQGTWEQYF.

V and J are TRBV7-8 and TRBJ2-1, with 9 positions matching TRBD2. CDR3 length: 15 residues. Trimming removed 1 base from V and 7 bases from J; junction bases left unmatched: 5. Germline-derived CDR1 and CDR2 are SGHVS and FQNEAQ. CDR3 sequence reads: CASSLVGGGGNEQFF. The CDR3 nucleotides read TGTGCCAGCAGCTTAGTTGGCGGGGGGGGGAATGAGCAGTTCTTC.

J is TRBJ1-2 and V is TRBV4-3, with unresolved D. CDR1 is LGHNA, CDR2 YSLEER, per germline. V was trimmed by 1 base and J by 5 bases, leaving 8 bases between them. This CDR3 is 13 amino acids long. CDR3 nucleotide sequence: TGCGCCAGCAGCCAAGGGGCCACTTATGGCTACACCTTC. This sequence encodes CASSQGATYGYTF.

V usage is TRBV7-2 and J usage is TRBJ1-1; 7 nucleotides agree with TRBD1. V lost 3 bases, J lost 0 bases, and 1 base stayed unmatched. The CDR3 is made up of 14 amino acids. Germline V CDR1 and CDR2: SGHTA, FQGNSA. The CDR3 spells CASSFGTVNTEAFF. The CDR3 DNA is TGTGCCAGCAGCTTCGGGACAGTGAACACTGAAGCTTTCTTT.

J is TRBJ1-1 and V is TRBV2, with a possible D match to TRBD1 (5 bases). Germline V CDR1 and CDR2: SNHLY, FYNNEI. The CDR3 is 12 residues long. The V end was cut by 7 bases, the J end by 3 bases, with 9 bases between. CDR3 DNA: TGTGCCAGCAATAGGGGTGACACTGAAGCTTTCTTT. Residues: CASNRGDTEAFF.